The 25 T cell receptor beta chains presented below share a single source sample, sequenced in a study of post-analysis software for immune sequencing data. Their recognized antigens are unknown. Prepared TCR beta cDNA libraries contained unique molecular identifiers. TCRdb used MiXCR to reprocess the PCR reads, holding one entry per CDR3 protein. The data show about 380,000 distinct CDR3 sequences, roughly 35% seen once. Notes on the study in general: Higher frequency in patients than in controls was seen for roughly five TRBV segments, with TRBV5-6, TRBV5-1 and TRBV20-1 among them.

The sample taken for sequencing was blood. Every receptor here comes from a girl between 10 and 17 years old with multiple sclerosis.

This chain uses TRBV20-1 with TRBJ2-3; 9 bases map to TRBD1. The CDR3 runs to 15 residues. The ends lost 5 bases at V and 1 base at J; junction bases unmatched: 7. Germline V gene lookup returns CDR1 DFQATT and CDR2 SNEGSKA (reference sequence). The CDR3 DNA reads TGCAGTGCTCCAGACAGGGGGACACGCACAGATACGCAGTATTTT. It translates to CSAPDRGTRTDTQYF.

The DNA of the CDR3 is TGTGCCAGCAGTCCCGACAGGGGGGCTTCCTCGGGGGACACAGATACGCAGTATTTT. It specifies CASSPDRGASSGDTDTQYF. The chain couples TRBV12-3 or TRBV12-4 to TRBJ2-3; the match to TRBD1 covers 9 bases. With 5 bases clipped from V and 2 bases from J, the junction kept 17 bases outside the gene matches. The CDR3 covers 19 residues.

This clonotype was seen more than once but under ten times. The chain carries TRBV21-1 and TRBJ2-5. TRBV21-1 constitutes a pseudogene. The CDR3 sequence is 15 residues long. The CDR3 loop is CASSIRIPSTETQYF. DNA of the CDR3: TGTGCCAGCAGCATCCGCATTCCTTCGACAGAGACCCAGTACTTC.

The chain links TRBV7-6 to TRBJ1-1; 7 bases match TRBD1. The CDR3 runs 15 residues. The J segment lost 5 bases and the V segment lost 4 bases, leaving 10 bases of the junction unmatched. Germline loops: CDR1 SGHVS, CDR2 FNYEAQ. The CDR3 loop reads CASSSSRQGWTEAFF. CDR3 DNA sequence: TGTGCCAGCAGCTCCTCTCGACAGGGATGGACTGAAGCTTTCTTT.

The CDR3 sequence: CASRGLQGYTF. The CDR3, as DNA: TGTGCCAGCAGGGGACTGCAAGGCTACACCTTC. The chain has TRBV2 and TRBJ1-2; tentatively, D is TRBD1 (5 bases). Trimming removed 6 bases from V and 8 bases from J, with 10 bases in between. This CDR3 contains 11 residues. Germline V gene data show CDR1 as SNHLY and CDR2 as FYNNEI. Looking up the rest from reference TRBV2 and TRBJ1-2 gives the full variable domain: EPEVTQTPSHQVTQMGQEVILRCVPISNHLYFYWYRQILGQKVEFLVSFYNNEISEKSEIFDDQFSVERPDGSNFTLKIRSTKLEDSAMYFCASRGLQGYTFGSGTRLTVV.

Only a few counts were recorded for this clonotype. The CDR3 spells CASSRTRGGEQFF. CDR3 nucleotides: TGTGCCAGCAGCCGGACGCGGGGAGGTGAGCAGTTCTTC. The chain combines TRBV7-2 with TRBJ2-1, with D possibly TRBD2 on 6 matching bases. V lost 5 bases, J lost 9 bases, and 14 bases lay in between. The CDR3 has 13 amino acids. Per the germline V gene, CDR1 is SGHTA and CDR2 is FQGNSA.

This clonotype was observed a few times. The gene calls are TRBV4-1 and TRBJ2-2, with 8 positions matching TRBD1. CDR1 MGHRA and CDR2 YSYEKL come from the germline V gene. The CDR3 extends over 16 amino acids. V trimming: 5 bases; J trimming: 4 bases; junction bases outside the gene matches: 9. CDR3 in amino acids: CASSYAGGAGTGELFF. DNA for the CDR3: TGCGCCAGCAGCTACGCAGGGGGCGCAGGCACCGGGGAGCTGTTTTTT.

This clonotype was found once. The chain couples TRBV9 to TRBJ1-5; 7 bases map to TRBD1. Germline CDR1 SGDLS, CDR2 YYNGEE. The trim removed 5 bases at V and 2 bases at J, leaving 16 bases unmatched. This CDR3 comprises 18 residues. CDR3 region: CASRGKGDRRLRNQPQHF. In nucleotides, the CDR3 is TGTGCCAGCAGAGGTAAAGGGGACAGAAGGTTGCGCAATCAGCCCCAGCATTTT.

The chain combines TRBV12-3 or TRBV12-4 with TRBJ1-2, with 12 bases identical to TRBD1. The V segment lost 6 bases and the J segment 2 bases; nucleotides outside the gene matches: 10. The length of the CDR3 is 17 residues. The CDR3 here is CASSIAGTGGANYGYTF. CDR3 DNA: TGTGCCAGCAGCATCGCCGGGACAGGGGGCGCAAACTATGGCTACACCTTC.

This clonotype showed up just a few times. The rearrangement links TRBV6-2 or TRBV6-3 to TRBJ2-5, with D possibly called TRBD1 or TRBD2 (6 bases each). V dropped 6 bases and J dropped 9 bases, with 11 bases sitting between them. This CDR3 region has 11 residues. The V gene's germline CDR1 is MNHEY and CDR2 SVGEGT. The CDR3 DNA sequence: TGTGCCAGCAGCTCTGGGGGGCCCCAGTACTTC. Amino acid sequence: CASSSGGPQYF.

This clonotype was picked up a small number of times. DNA for the CDR3: TGTGCCAGCAGCCCCTCAGGCCGAGGGCCCGGGGATACGCAGTATTTT. This encodes CASSPSGRGPGDTQYF. This chain joins TRBV3-1 and TRBJ2-3, with D perhaps TRBD2 (5 bases). CDR3 length: 16 amino acids. Per the germline V gene, CDR1 is LGHDT and CDR2 is YNNKEL (reference sequence). V was trimmed by 4 bases and J by 6 bases, leaving 20 bases between them.

J is TRBJ1-4 and V is TRBV7-8; D not certain. CDR3 length: 14 amino acids. From germline, CDR1 is SGHVS and CDR2 FQNEAQ. V was pared by 2 bases and J by 1 base, with 5 bases between. CDR3 residues: CASSLSGTNEKLFF. In DNA form, the CDR3 reads TGTGCCAGCAGCTTATCTGGAACTAATGAAAAACTGTTTTTT. The variable domain in full, completed from reference TRBV7-8 and TRBJ1-4, reads GAGVSQSPRYKVAKRGQDVALRCDPISGHVSLFWYQQALGQGPEFLTYFQNEAQLDKSGLPSDRFFAERPEGSVSTLKIQRTQQEDSAVYLCASSLSGTNEKLFFGSGTQLSVL.

This clonotype was counted only a few times. The chain couples TRBV27 to TRBJ2-3; a possible D gene is TRBD2 (7 bases). V shed 3 bases and J shed 4 bases, with 14 bases lying between them. Germline CDR1 is MNHEY and CDR2 is SMNVEV (reference sequence). This CDR3 has 15 residues. The CDR3 DNA follows: TGTGCCAGCAGTTTTACTCCCGGGGGGCCAGATACGCAGTATTTT. This gives the protein CASSFTPGGPDTQYF.

Regarding this clonotype: This may come from a read error, since a much larger clone is one base off. V usage is TRBV12-3 or TRBV12-4 and J usage is TRBJ2-5, with no clear D. The tail of the sequence fits TRBJ2-7 better, so the J call may be wrong. The CDR3 is 12 residues long. The DNA of the CDR3 is TGTGCCAGCAGTTGGGATCCCTACGAGCAGTACTTC. Translation: CASSWDPYEQYF.

V usage is TRBV15 and J usage is TRBJ2-5; D possibly matches TRBD1 or TRBD2 (5 bases each). Germline CDR1 reads LNHNV; CDR2 reads YYDKDF (reference sequence). V lost 0 bases to trimming and J lost 2 bases, with 7 bases between them. CDR3 length equals 14 residues. CDR3 amino acids: CATSRDGGQETQYF. CDR3 DNA sequence: TGTGCCACCAGCAGAGATGGGGGTCAAGAGACCCAGTACTTC.

This chain joins TRBV12-3 or TRBV12-4 and TRBJ2-5, with 11 bases fitting TRBD2. The V and J ends lost 6 bases and 1 base, in that order; junction bases with no gene match: 4. The CDR3 consists of 15 residues. CDR3 DNA sequence: TGTGCCAGCAGCGCTAGCGGGGGGAGCCAAGAGACCCAGTACTTC. This translates into CASSASGGSQETQYF.

CDR3 amino acids: CASSSGSVREKLFF. CDR3 DNA: TGTGCCAGCAGCTCGGGGTCTGTAAGGGAAAAACTGTTTTTT. The chain combines TRBV7-2 with TRBJ1-4; D unresolved. The V gene lost 4 bases and the J gene lost 8 bases, with 14 bases spanning the gap. The length of the CDR3 is 14 residues. Germline CDR1 is SGHTA and CDR2 is FQGNSA.

This clonotype was seen more than once but under ten times. This chain joins TRBV6-2 or TRBV6-3 and TRBJ2-6; TRBD1 is a possible D gene (6 bases). The germline gives CDR1 MNHEY, CDR2 SVGEGT. V was trimmed by 2 bases and J by 2 bases, leaving 7 bases between them. The CDR3 totals 15 residues. DNA of the CDR3: TGTGCCAGCAGTTACAAGGGGGCTGGGGCCAACGTCCTGACTTTC. Translation gives CASSYKGAGANVLTF.

To note about this clonotype: The junction differs from germline at one of its ends, possibly a read error. The genes are TRBV7-2 and TRBJ1-4; 12 bases are shared with TRBD1. Germline-derived CDR1 and CDR2 are SGHTA and FQGNSA. The CDR3 loop spans 14 amino acids. CDR3 coding DNA: TGTGTCAGCAGCCGGGACAGGGGGCACGAAAAACTGTTTTTT. It is translated as CVSSRDRGHEKLFF.

V gene TRBV6-4 combines with J gene TRBJ2-3; D is perhaps TRBD1 (6 bases). Germline V lookup: CDR1 MRHNA, CDR2 SNTAGT. Trimming took 6 bases from V and 6 from J, leaving 10 bases between them. CDR3 length equals 12 residues. Here the CDR3 DNA reads TGTGCCAGCAGCCAGAGGGGGGATACGCAGTATTTT. This gives the protein CASSQRGDTQYF.

Remarks on this clonotype: A read error is possible here, since a much larger clone lies one base away. The chain uses TRBV10-3 and TRBJ2-4, with D unresolved. The end of the DNA is better explained by TRBJ2-7, so the J call may be wrong. The CDR3 has 14 residues. Germline V lookup: CDR1 ENHRY, CDR2 SYGVKD. CDR3 residues: CAISEGGSGYEQYF. The CDR3 DNA is TGTGCCATCAGTGAAGGCGGTTCTGGCTACGAGCAGTACTTC.

This clonotype appeared a few times. The chain is built from TRBV27 and TRBJ1-5, with D unclear. The CDR3 runs 15 residues. V was shortened by 3 bases and J by 4 bases, with 13 bases between the two germline ends. Germline assignment: CDR1 MNHEY and CDR2 SMNVEV (reference sequence). DNA for the CDR3: TGTGCCAGCAGTTTCGGAGGAGGGCATAATCAGCCCCAGCATTTT. Encoded protein: CASSFGGGHNQPQHF.

This clonotype was seen only a few times. The rearrangement links TRBV20-1 to TRBJ2-6; D may match TRBD1 or TRBD2 (5 bases each). CDR3 length: 15 residues. With 0 bases removed from V and 6 bases from J, the gap between germline ends came to 12 bases. In germline, CDR1 is DFQATT, CDR2 SNEGSKA (reference sequence). DNA of the CDR3: TGCAGTGCTAGAGATGGCAGAGGGGAGGCCAACGTCCTGACTTTC. Its protein product is CSARDGRGEANVLTF.

This clonotype showed up just a few times. The chain links TRBV10-3 to TRBJ1-2, with a tentative D call TRBD1 (5 bases). The CDR3 has 15 residues. Germline lookup yields CDR1 ENHRY and CDR2 SYGVKD. Between the trimmed V and J ends, which lost 0 bases and 7 bases, there was a span of 15 bases. This CDR3 reads CAISESISQARGYTF. The CDR3 nucleotides read TGTGCCATCAGTGAGTCGATTTCACAGGCCCGTGGCTACACCTTC.

V and J are TRBV12-3 or TRBV12-4 and TRBJ2-5; 10 positions agree with TRBD1. The junction had 5 bases not matched to a gene; V was cut back by 4 bases and J by 6 bases. The CDR3 is 14 residues long. DNA of the CDR3: TGTGCCAGCAGTTCGACAGGGGGCGCAAAGACCCAGTACTTC. Its translation is CASSSTGGAKTQYF.